This paragraph covers one T cell receptor beta chain sequence. This sample was taken from a study of control samples from healthy donors and cancer patients. Clones were read by immunoSEQ multiplex PCR, and TCRdb kept only the in-frame ones, dropping some. The table shows around 140,000 clones, with around 92% occurring only once. CDR1 KGHSH and CDR2 LQKENI come from the germline V gene. V was pared by 4 bases and J by 1 base, with 5 bases of the junction left unmatched. This CDR3 is 15 amino acids long. This sequence joins TRBV18 and TRBJ1-1; 8 bases agree with TRBD1. What was sequenced was blood. The sequence was obtained from a woman aged 45-65 years in good health. DNA of the CDR3: TGTGCCAGCTCACGACGGACAGGGTCGAACACTGAAGCTTTCTTT. Translation gives CASSRRTGSNTEAFF. Based on the CDR3 plus reference TRBV18 and TRBJ1-1, the full variable domain is NAGVMQNPRHLVRRRGQEARLRCSPMKGHSHVYWYRQLPEEGLKFMVYLQKENIIDESGMPKERFSAEFPKEGPSILRIQQVVRGDSAAYFCASSRRTGSNTEAFFGQGTRLTVV.